The 27 T cell receptor beta chains presented below share a single source sample, sequenced in a study of OX40 agonist ivuxolimab in advanced cancers. The assay was immunoSEQ multiplex PCR, and TCRdb's table has in-frame clones only and misses some. The sample lists around 67,000 clones, roughly 85% occurring once. The specimen was CD4+ or CD8+ T cells sorted from blood, collected in a trial of the OX40 agonist ivuxolimab. These receptors were obtained from an adult with an advanced solid tumor such as melanoma, head and neck, liver or kidney cancer.

This clone is a singleton in its sample. V usage is TRBV28 and J usage is TRBJ2-5; either TRBD1 or TRBD2 may supply D (5 bases each). The J call is in doubt because the DNA end fits TRBJ2-7 better. The CDR3 totals 12 residues. The germline V gene has CDR1 MDHEN and CDR2 SYDVKM. The CDR3 loop reads CASTQWGNEQYF. The CDR3 DNA is TGTGCCAGCACCCAGTGGGGGAACGAGCAGTACTTC.

This clone showed up just a few times. The chain uses TRBV2 and TRBJ1-1; no firm D call. Germline lookup yields CDR1 SNHLY and CDR2 FYNNEI. The CDR3 contains 14 residues. With 4 bases removed from V and 5 bases from J, the gap between germline ends came to 14 bases. Here the CDR3 reads CASSAWRVGTEAFF. DNA for the CDR3: TGTGCCAGCAGTGCATGGCGGGTGGGGACTGAAGCTTTCTTT.

The chain combines TRBV30 with TRBJ1-1, with TRBD1 matching 7 bases. This CDR3 region has 14 residues. J lost 4 bases, V lost 3 bases, and 8 bases had no gene match. Germline V gene lookup returns CDR1 GTSNPN and CDR2 SVGIG (reference sequence). The CDR3 DNA sequence: TGTGCCTGGAGCCCGACCACAGGGGCCACTGAAGCTTTCTTT. Translated, it gives CAWSPTTGATEAFF. The whole variable domain, remainder taken from reference TRBV30 and TRBJ1-1, is SQTIHQWPATLVQPVGSPLSLECTVEGTSNPNLYWYRQAAGRGLQLLFYSVGIGQISSEVPQNLSASRPQDRQFILSSKKLLLSDSGFYLCAWSPTTGATEAFFGQGTRLTVV.

The chain carries TRBV19 and TRBJ2-3, with 9 bases aligning to TRBD1. Trimming removed 8 bases from V and 6 bases from J; junction bases left unmatched: 9. This CDR3 is 14 amino acids long. Looked up from germline, CDR1 is LNHDA and CDR2 is SQIVND (reference sequence). The CDR3 DNA follows: TGTGCCAGTGGCTCACAGGGGGCAGGGGATACGCAGTATTTT. It translates to CASGSQGAGDTQYF.

The chain has TRBV5-4 and TRBJ2-2, with 8 bases matching TRBD2. The CDR3 runs to 15 residues. Germline values: CDR1 SGHNT, CDR2 YYREEE (reference sequence). The ends lost 4 bases at V and 5 bases at J; junction bases unmatched: 7. CDR3 sequence reads: CASSRAGGATGELFF. The CDR3 DNA is TGTGCCAGCAGCCGGGCCGGGGGGGCGACCGGGGAGCTGTTTTTT. Based on the CDR3 plus reference TRBV5-4 and TRBJ2-2, the full variable domain is ETGVTQSPTHLIKTRGQQVTLRCSSQSGHNTVSWYQQALGQGPQFIFQYYREEENGRGNFPPRFSGLQFPNYSSELNVNALELDDSALYLCASSRAGGATGELFFGEGSRLTVL.

J is TRBJ2-7 and V is TRBV18; either TRBD1 or TRBD2 may fit D (5 bases each). Germline CDR1 is KGHSH and CDR2 is LQKENI. CDR3 length equals 14 residues. V was trimmed by 3 bases and J by 2 bases, leaving 11 bases between them. Here the CDR3 reads CASSPPGAPYEQYF. The CDR3 DNA reads as TGTGCCAGCTCACCGCCCGGGGCCCCCTACGAGCAGTACTTC.

The sample holds one count of this clone. This chain uses TRBV4-2 with TRBJ1-1; possible D gene TRBD1, 6 bases. The CDR3 is 16 amino acids. CDR1 is LGHNA and CDR2 is YNFKEQ in the germline V gene. The V end lost 0 bases, the J end lost 4 bases, and 15 bases lay between the germline ends. CDR3 residues: CASSQDIEQGFTEAFF. Written as DNA, the CDR3 is TGTGCCAGCAGCCAAGATATAGAGCAGGGGTTCACTGAAGCTTTCTTT.

This clone was recorded only once. The V call is TRBV7-8, the J call TRBJ2-2; no definite D call. Trimming pared 7 bases from V and 9 bases from J, leaving 15 bases between. Germline lookup yields CDR1 SGHVS and CDR2 FQNEAQ. The CDR3 length is 13 residues. CDR3 residues: CASTYVGIRELFF. Written as DNA, the CDR3 is TGTGCCAGCACCTACGTAGGGATTAGGGAGCTGTTTTTT.

The V call is TRBV19, the J call TRBJ2-3; 8 positions agree with TRBD1. The germline V gene has CDR1 LNHDA and CDR2 SQIVND (reference sequence). Trimming took 2 bases from V and 5 from J; bases not matched to a gene: 12. This CDR3 contains 17 residues. The CDR3, as DNA: TGTGCCAGTAGTATATCAGGGGGCGCATTCTCTAGAGATACGCAGTATTTT. Translation gives CASSISGGAFSRDTQYF.

The chain carries TRBV5-1 and TRBJ2-5, with 9 positions matching TRBD1. J lost 1 base, V lost 0 bases, and 1 base had no gene match. Germline values: CDR1 SGHRS, CDR2 YFSETQ. There are 15 residues in the CDR3. The CDR3 DNA reads TGCGCCAGCAGCTTGGCGACAGGGGGCCAAGAGACCCAGTACTTC. Protein product: CASSLATGGQETQYF.

The V gene is TRBV27, the J gene TRBJ1-5, with D unresolved. V was shortened by 6 bases and J by 5 bases, with 14 bases between the two germline ends. This CDR3 has 14 amino acids. Germline CDR1 MNHEY, CDR2 SMNVEV (reference sequence). In nucleotides, the CDR3 is TGTGCCAGCAGCCCCAGAGGCACGTATCAGCCCCAGCATTTT. The encoded protein is CASSPRGTYQPQHF.

This clone was detected only once. V is TRBV10-3 and J is TRBJ2-3, with 7 nucleotides matching TRBD1. The CDR3 is 13 amino acids. Losses at the gene ends were 9 bases for V and 0 bases for J; bases not matched to a gene: 3. Germline CDR1 reads ENHRY; CDR2 reads SYGVKD. CDR3 sequence (DNA): TGTGCCATTGGGACAGCTAGCACAGATACGCAGTATTTT. Amino acid sequence: CAIGTASTDTQYF.

The chain employs TRBV29-1 and TRBJ2-7, with 7 nucleotides matching TRBD2. With 5 bases clipped from V and 0 bases from J, the junction kept 4 bases outside the gene matches. The CDR3 totals 13 residues. Germline CDR1 reads SQVTM; CDR2 reads ANQGSEA. DNA of the CDR3: TGCAGCGTTCTAGCGGCCAACTCCTACGAGCAGTACTTC. Translated, it gives CSVLAANSYEQYF.

Details on this clone: Other DNA sequences in this specimen translate into the identical CDR3. This sequence joins TRBV5-1 and TRBJ2-1; D might be TRBD1 or TRBD2, each matching 5 bases. This CDR3 comprises 15 residues. Germline loops: CDR1 SGHRS, CDR2 YFSETQ. V lost 4 bases and J 1 base, leaving 12 bases between the germline ends. The CDR3 protein is CASSVTGGSYNEQFF. The CDR3 DNA sequence: TGCGCCAGCAGCGTCACTGGGGGATCCTACAATGAGCAGTTCTTC.

The J gene is TRBJ1-2, the V gene TRBV2; 10 bases line up with TRBD1. Looked up from germline, CDR1 is SNHLY and CDR2 is FYNNEI. CDR3 length equals 14 residues. The ends lost 4 bases at V and 4 bases at J; junction bases unmatched: 3. The CDR3, as DNA: TGTGCCAGCAGTGGACAGGGGGCCGGCTATGGCTACACCTTC. It encodes CASSGQGAGYGYTF.

The chain uses TRBV4-3 and TRBJ1-4, with D hard to call. From germline, CDR1 is LGHNA and CDR2 YSLEER. The CDR3 has 15 amino acids. V was shortened by 5 bases and J by 0 bases, with 10 bases between the two germline ends. Here the CDR3 reads CASSDLNSTNEKLFF. DNA of the CDR3: TGCGCCAGCAGCGATCTTAACTCAACTAATGAAAAACTGTTTTTT.

The chain carries TRBV7-9 and TRBJ2-1; TRBD2 agrees at 13 bases. Germline CDR1 SEHNR, CDR2 FQNEAQ (reference sequence). The J segment lost 9 bases and the V segment lost 1 base, leaving 3 bases of the junction unmatched. This CDR3 is built from 15 residues. This CDR3 is CASSLVLAGGVEQFF. The CDR3 DNA follows: TGTGCCAGCAGCTTAGTACTAGCGGGAGGGGTTGAGCAGTTCTTC.

The rearrangement joins TRBV7-8 to TRBJ2-7; TRBD2 agrees at 11 bases. Per germline, CDR1 SGHVS and CDR2 FQNEAQ. This CDR3 is built from 16 residues. Germline trimming cut 3 bases from V and 1 base from J; bases unmatched to any gene: 5. CDR3 coding DNA: TGTGCCAGCAGCTTCCTTTCTAGCGGGAGGTCCTACGAGCAGTACTTC. Its protein product is CASSFLSSGRSYEQYF.

This clone was found once. This chain links TRBV6-5 with TRBJ2-7; D might be TRBD1 (6 bases). Trimming removed 2 bases at V and 0 bases at J, with 11 bases between. CDR1 is MNHEY, CDR2 SVGAGI, per germline. This CDR3 region has 15 residues. The CDR3 region is CASSYQGLDSYEQYF. For the CDR3, the DNA is TGTGCCAGCAGTTACCAGGGGTTGGACTCCTACGAGCAGTACTTC.

The chain is built from TRBV7-3 and TRBJ1-1; D remains ambiguous. The germline gives CDR1 SGHTA, CDR2 FQGTGA. The V gene lost 4 bases and the J gene lost 0 bases, with 6 bases spanning the gap. The CDR3 spans 13 residues. The CDR3 is CASSSIVNTEAFF. The CDR3 coding sequence is TGTGCCAGCAGCTCTATCGTGAACACTGAAGCTTTCTTT.

V usage is TRBV9 and J usage is TRBJ2-1; 7 nucleotides agree with TRBD2. The CDR3 covers 13 residues. Germline V gives CDR1 SGDLS, CDR2 YYNGEE. V shed 0 bases and J 10 bases; nucleotides not matched to a gene: 4. This CDR3 is CASSVASSGEQFF. The CDR3 nucleotides are TGTGCCAGCAGCGTAGCTTCTAGCGGAGAGCAGTTCTTC.

The CDR3: CASSVLETDTQYF. In nucleotides, the CDR3 is TGTGCCAGCAGCGTCCTAGAAACAGATACGCAGTATTTT. J is TRBJ2-3 and V is TRBV9, with D uncertain. Germline values: CDR1 SGDLS, CDR2 YYNGEE. The ends were cut back, 2 bases at V and 3 bases at J, with 7 bases in the middle. There are 13 residues in the CDR3.

The chain couples TRBV30 to TRBJ2-7, with a weak D call TRBD1 (5 bases). CDR3 length equals 12 residues. Germline-derived CDR1 and CDR2 are GTSNPN and SVGIG (reference sequence). Between the trimmed V and J ends, which lost 4 bases and 6 bases, there was a span of 13 bases. CDR3 protein: CAWKGSASEQYF. CDR3 DNA sequence: TGTGCCTGGAAGGGGTCCGCGTCCGAGCAGTACTTC.

This clone was counted once. The V call is TRBV11-2, the J call TRBJ2-1; a weak D match, TRBD1 (6 bases). The ends were cut back, 1 base at V and 10 bases at J, with 14 bases in the middle. The CDR3 extends over 14 amino acids. CDR1 and CDR2 (germline): SGHAT, FQNNGV. CDR3 nucleotides: TGTGCCAGCAGCTTAGCCAGGGGTGGGACGGAGCAGTTCTTC. Its protein product is CASSLARGGTEQFF. The entire variable domain, with the rest obtained from reference TRBV11-2 and TRBJ2-1, is as follows: EAGVAQSPRYKIIEKRQSVAFWCNPISGHATLYWYQQILGQGPKLLIQFQNNGVVDDSQLPKDRFSAERLKGVDSTLKIQPAKLEDSAVYLCASSLARGGTEQFFGPGTRLTVL.

This clone appeared a single time. The chain combines TRBV4-2 with TRBJ1-3; no firm D call. The V gene lost 0 bases and the J gene lost 0 bases, with 15 bases spanning the gap. The germline gives CDR1 LGHNA, CDR2 YNFKEQ. There are 18 residues in the CDR3. CDR3 amino acids: CASSQEGRVSISGNTIYF. The DNA for the CDR3 is TGTGCCAGCAGCCAAGAAGGGAGGGTCTCAATCTCTGGAAACACCATATATTTT.

The V gene is TRBV15, the J gene TRBJ2-7, with D possibly being TRBD1 (5 bases). Trimming took off 3 bases at V and 5 bases at J, with 8 bases between the two ends. The CDR3 contains 12 residues. Per the germline V gene, CDR1 is LNHNV and CDR2 is YYDKDF (reference sequence). The CDR3 sequence is CATSSEGDEQYF. CDR3 nucleotide sequence: TGTGCCACCAGCAGTGAAGGGGACGAGCAGTACTTC.

V and J are TRBV15 and TRBJ2-7; 10 nucleotides line up with TRBD1. The junction had 10 bases not matched to a gene; V was cut back by 3 bases and J by 5 bases. The germline V gene has CDR1 LNHNV and CDR2 YYDKDF (reference sequence). This CDR3 is 16 amino acids long. The CDR3: CATSSETGTGEDEQYF. Here the CDR3 DNA reads TGTGCCACCAGCAGCGAAACCGGGACAGGGGAAGACGAGCAGTACTTC.